The sequence of this T cell receptor (beta chain) was determined in a study of T-cell reconstitution after alpha-beta-depleted transplantation in children. The TCRbeta library incorporated unique molecular identifiers. TCRdb re-derived calls from the PCR reads in MiXCR, one entry per CDR3 protein. The sample yields a few hundred thousand distinct CDR3 sequences, around a tenth seen once. The V end lost 0 bases, the J end lost 5 bases, and 4 bases lay between the germline ends. Germline CDR1 reads MGHRA; CDR2 reads YSYEKL. This CDR3 is built from 12 residues. The chain recombines TRBV4-1 with TRBJ2-5; no definite D call. This clonotype was obtained from a human donor who donated a stem cell graft to a child with acute lymphoblastic leukemia. Sequenced material: PBMCs from the stem cell graft donor, taken from the stem cell graft. The CDR3 coding sequence is TGCGCCAGCAGCCAAGATTGGGAGACCCAGTACTTC. Encoded protein: CASSQDWETQYF.